These 26 T cell receptor beta chains share one sample of origin, sequenced in a study of siplizumab effects on memory and regulatory T cells. Assay: immunoSEQ multiplex PCR; the TCRdb copy retains only in-frame clones and omits some. This sample yields 90,000 to 150,000 clones, of which approximately 92% are seen a single time; around 0.16% belongs to the top ten. Sequenced input: non-Treg CD4+ T cells sorted from blood. The receptors shown here come from a human donor in good health.

The rearrangement joins TRBV7-2 to TRBJ2-7, with TRBD1 as a possible D gene (6 bases). The V end was cut by 3 bases, the J end by 4 bases, with 19 bases between. This CDR3 has 16 amino acids. Germline CDR1 is SGHTA and CDR2 is FQGNSA. The CDR3 DNA reads as TGTGCCAGCAGCTTTCTCCCAGGGGATCAAGGATACGAGCAGTACTTC. Its protein product is CASSFLPGDQGYEQYF.

The rearrangement uses TRBV7-2 and TRBJ2-1, with D tentatively TRBD2 (7 bases). Trimming took off 1 base at V and 2 bases at J, with 15 bases between the two ends. The CDR3 spans 17 residues. The germline V gene encodes CDR1 SGHTA and CDR2 FQGNSA. Written as DNA, the CDR3 is TGTGCCAGCAGCTTAGAGAGAGGGGGGGATACCTACAATGAGCAGTTCTTC. Translating it yields CASSLERGGDTYNEQFF.

Worth noting for this clone: Different DNA sequences within this sample yield the same CDR3. The V call is TRBV5-1, the J call TRBJ2-2; D is unclear. The CDR3 extends over 15 amino acids. Germline values: CDR1 SGHRS, CDR2 YFSETQ. V was shortened by 0 bases and J by 0 bases, with 6 bases between the two germline ends. In nucleotides, the CDR3 is TGCGCCAGCAGCTTGGGTGGCGCGAACACCGGGGAGCTGTTTTTT. It encodes CASSLGGANTGELFF.

This chain uses TRBV19 with TRBJ1-4; TRBD1 might be the D (5 bases). Germline V gene sequence: CDR1 LNHDA, CDR2 SQIVND (reference sequence). The V end was cut by 3 bases, the J end by 5 bases, with 10 bases between. The CDR3 runs to 14 residues. CDR3 protein: CASSIGGRNEKLFF. CDR3 nucleotides: TGTGCCAGTAGTATCGGGGGACGGAATGAAAAACTGTTTTTT.

The rearrangement joins TRBV5-1 to TRBJ1-6, with D hard to call. The CDR3 loop spans 17 amino acids. Germline loops: CDR1 SGHRS, CDR2 YFSETQ. V dropped 0 bases and J dropped 0 bases, with 10 bases sitting between them. CDR3 residues: CASSLGPDSSYNSPLHF. The CDR3 DNA is TGCGCCAGCAGCTTGGGGCCGGATAGCTCCTATAATTCACCCCTCCACTTT. Using reference TRBV5-1 and TRBJ1-6 for the parts outside the CDR3, the full variable domain is KAGVTQTPRYLIKTRGQQVTLSCSPISGHRSVSWYQQTPGQGLQFLFEYFSETQRNKGNFPGRFSGRQFSNSRSEMNVSTLELGDSALYLCASSLGPDSSYNSPLHFGNGTRLTVT.

The chain uses TRBV6-4 and TRBJ1-1, with D perhaps matching TRBD1 (5 bases). The CDR3 sequence is 13 residues long. Per germline, CDR1 MRHNA and CDR2 SNTAGT. V shed 6 bases and J shed 1 base, with 9 bases lying between them. In nucleotides, the CDR3 is TGTGCCAGCAGGATACAGGAGAACACTGAAGCTTTCTTT. Translating gives CASRIQENTEAFF.

V gene TRBV2 combines with J gene TRBJ2-1; no clear D gene. From germline, CDR1 is SNHLY and CDR2 FYNNEI. This CDR3 contains 14 residues. Trimming left V 5 bases short and J 6 bases short, with 14 bases between. The CDR3 DNA follows: TGTGCCAGCAGTAGTGATGGTATTGGCAATGAGCAGTTCTTC. Residues: CASSSDGIGNEQFF.

The chain joins TRBV28 to TRBJ1-5, with 10 nucleotides matching TRBD1. The CDR3 is made up of 19 amino acids. CDR1 is MDHEN, CDR2 SYDVKM, per germline. After removal of 3 bases from V and 0 bases from J, the junction contained 11 bases not matched to a gene. The CDR3 reads CASSFGRTGGAYSNQPQHF. CDR3 nucleotides: TGTGCCAGCAGTTTCGGGAGGACAGGGGGGGCCTATAGCAATCAGCCCCAGCATTTT. The entire variable domain, with the rest obtained from reference TRBV28 and TRBJ1-5, is as follows: DVKVTQSSRYLVKRTGEKVFLECVQDMDHENMFWYRQDPGLGLRLIYFSYDVKMKEKGDIPEGYSVSREKKERFSLILESASTNQTSMYLCASSFGRTGGAYSNQPQHFGDGTRLSIL.

J is TRBJ2-1 and V is TRBV18; D might be TRBD1 or TRBD2, each matching 5 bases. Trimming pared 5 bases from V and 7 bases from J, leaving 12 bases between. The CDR3 is 13 residues long. Germline V CDR1 and CDR2: KGHSH, LQKENI. The CDR3 loop is CASSGTGLNEQFF. In DNA form, the CDR3 reads TGTGCCAGCTCAGGGACCGGTCTAAATGAGCAGTTCTTC.

The chain links TRBV5-8 to TRBJ2-3; D is perhaps TRBD1 (6 bases). The CDR3 runs 15 residues. V gave up 5 bases and J gave up 1 base, with 14 bases separating them. CDR1 is SGHTS and CDR2 is YDEGEE in the germline V gene. As DNA, the CDR3 is TGTGCCAGCAGTGATAGACAGGCACGCACAGATACGCAGTATTTT. It specifies CASSDRQARTDTQYF. Together with reference TRBV5-8 and TRBJ2-3, the CDR3 gives the full variable domain: EAGVTQSPTHLIKTRGQQATLRCSPISGHTSVYWYQQALGLGLQFLLWYDEGEERNRGNFPPRFSGRQFPNYSSELNVNALELEDSALYLCASSDRQARTDTQYFGPGTRLTVL.

This clone came up once. The chain uses TRBV7-9 and TRBJ2-1; 7 positions match TRBD1. Germline CDR1 and CDR2: SEHNR and FQNEAQ (reference sequence). The CDR3 consists of 14 residues. V gave up 7 bases and J gave up 9 bases; unmatched junction bases: 12. The CDR3 spells CASTAPRDSFEQFF. CDR3 DNA sequence: TGTGCCAGCACCGCTCCCCGGGACAGCTTTGAGCAGTTCTTC.

The V and J genes are TRBV28 and TRBJ2-7, with 7 bases matching TRBD1. CDR1 is MDHEN and CDR2 is SYDVKM in the germline V gene. V shed 6 bases, J shed 3 bases, and the junction held 11 bases outside the gene matches. This CDR3 region has 15 residues. CDR3 nucleotide sequence: TGTGCCAGCAGCCCTTTCGGCAGGGGGAGCTACGAGCAGTACTTC. Translating gives CASSPFGRGSYEQYF.

The chain employs TRBV6-6 and TRBJ2-2, with 7 positions matching TRBD1. J lost 0 bases, V lost 10 bases, and 11 bases had no gene match. CDR1 is MNHNY, CDR2 SVGAGI, per germline (reference sequence). The CDR3 runs 16 residues. CDR3 nucleotide sequence: TGTGCCACCAGCCCACAGGGGAGCACGAACACCGGGGAGCTGTTTTTT. Translation gives CATSPQGSTNTGELFF.

The chain recombines TRBV12-5 with TRBJ1-3; D may be TRBD1 (6 bases). Germline lookup yields CDR1 LGHNT and CDR2 FRNRAP. This CDR3 is built from 14 residues. V gave up 7 bases and J gave up 4 bases, with 14 bases separating them. As DNA, the CDR3 is TGTGCTAGTGCCATGGGGGGCCCCGGAAACACCATATATTTT. This translates into CASAMGGPGNTIYF.

V gene TRBV6-6 combines with J gene TRBJ2-3; 12 bases are shared with TRBD1. Trimming cost V 7 bases and J 2 bases; bases outside gene matches: 7. The CDR3 extends over 16 amino acids. The germline CDR1 and CDR2 sequences are MNHNY and SVGAGI (reference sequence). The CDR3 bases are TGTGCCAGCAAGGGGGGGACAGGGGGCGTCACAGATACGCAGTATTTT. Protein product: CASKGGTGGVTDTQYF.

The chain joins TRBV5-6 to TRBJ2-2; a possible D gene is TRBD1 (5 bases). CDR1 SGHDT and CDR2 YYEEEE come from the germline V gene. V was trimmed by 0 bases and J by 0 bases, leaving 9 bases between them. The CDR3 sequence is 16 residues long. The CDR3 nucleotides read TGTGCCAGCAGCTTGGAGAAAGGGGCGAACACCGGGGAGCTGTTTTTT. Its translation: CASSLEKGANTGELFF.

The chain combines TRBV11-2 with TRBJ1-1; 8 nucleotides align to TRBD1. This CDR3 is 14 amino acids long. The ends lost 5 bases at V and 5 bases at J; junction bases unmatched: 7. Germline CDR1 and CDR2: SGHAT and FQNNGV. The DNA for the CDR3 is TGTGCCAGCAGCACCGGACAGGGTTGGACTGAAGCTTTCTTT. Its protein is CASSTGQGWTEAFF.

The V call is TRBV12-5, the J call TRBJ2-7; 9 bases fit TRBD2. J was trimmed by 1 base and V by 3 bases; bases with no gene match: 7. Germline CDR1 reads LGHNT; CDR2 reads FRNRAP. This CDR3 region has 16 residues. In nucleotides, the CDR3 is TGTGCTAGTGGTTTCTTGCGGGGGGGCGTTTCCTACGAGCAGTACTTC. As protein: CASGFLRGGVSYEQYF.

The J gene is TRBJ2-2, the V gene TRBV29-1; D ambiguous. The CDR3 totals 11 residues. Germline loops: CDR1 SQVTM, CDR2 ANQGSEA. Deletions cut 4 bases from V and 4 bases from J, with 4 bases between. The chain's CDR3 is CSVAPTGELFF. The CDR3, as DNA: TGCAGCGTTGCCCCCACCGGGGAGCTGTTTTTT.

The chain has TRBV28 and TRBJ1-4, with no clear D. V lost 5 bases, J lost 8 bases, and 15 bases lay in between. The CDR3 is made up of 14 amino acids. Germline CDR1 and CDR2: MDHEN and SYDVKM. The CDR3 coding sequence is TGTGCCAGCAGTAGCGCGGGGATTGGCGAAAAACTGTTTTTT. Protein sequence: CASSSAGIGEKLFF.

The chain recombines TRBV9 with TRBJ2-1; D remains unclear. Germline V gene data show CDR1 as SGDLS and CDR2 as YYNGEE. The CDR3 is made up of 15 amino acids. Trimming pared 2 bases from V and 1 base from J, leaving 10 bases between. The CDR3 loop reads CASSVHQESYNEQFF. In nucleotides, the CDR3 is TGTGCCAGCAGCGTTCACCAGGAATCCTACAATGAGCAGTTCTTC.

The chain uses TRBV28 and TRBJ2-3, with 7 bases fitting TRBD2. There are 17 residues in the CDR3. The germline V gene has CDR1 MDHEN and CDR2 SYDVKM. V shed 5 bases and J 0 bases; nucleotides not matched to a gene: 11. The chain's CDR3 is CASSPRTSQASTDTQYF. The CDR3 nucleotides read TGTGCCAGCAGTCCGCGGACTAGTCAGGCTAGCACAGATACGCAGTATTTT.

The CDR3, as DNA: TGTGCCAGCAGCTTACTTCCCGGAGCCTACAATGAGCAGTTCTTC. Its protein is CASSLLPGAYNEQFF. This rearrangement joins TRBV7-3 to TRBJ2-1; no definite D call. V was cut by 2 bases and J by 2 bases, with 10 bases left in between. The germline CDR1 and CDR2 sequences are SGHTA and FQGTGA. The CDR3 totals 15 residues.

This chain links TRBV7-2 with TRBJ2-7, with D tentatively TRBD2 (6 bases). V was shortened by 2 bases and J by 2 bases, with 19 bases between the two germline ends. The CDR3 contains 17 residues. Germline V lookup: CDR1 SGHTA, CDR2 FQGNSA. The CDR3 DNA reads as TGTGCCAGCAGCTTACGAAGTTCTAGCGAATATGCCTACGAGCAGTACTTC. It encodes CASSLRSSSEYAYEQYF.

V usage is TRBV28 and J usage is TRBJ1-1; weak D call: TRBD1 (6 bases). This CDR3 is built from 17 residues. Germline V gene sequence: CDR1 MDHEN, CDR2 SYDVKM. The ends were cut back, 7 bases at V and 4 bases at J, with 25 bases in the middle. The CDR3 protein is CASTTGATGVEGTEAFF. The CDR3 coding sequence is TGTGCCAGCACCACGGGGGCGACGGGTGTGGAAGGCACTGAAGCTTTCTTT.

The chain couples TRBV4-2 to TRBJ2-5, with D unclear. This CDR3 spans 15 amino acids. In germline, CDR1 is LGHNA, CDR2 YNFKEQ. V was pared by 0 bases and J by 1 base, with 9 bases between. In DNA, the CDR3 is TGTGCCAGCAGCCAAGAGTGGAGTGGCCAAGAGACCCAGTACTTC. Residues: CASSQEWSGQETQYF.